The 26 T cell receptor beta chains below were found in one sample sequenced in a study of blood T cell repertoires in COVID-19. The method was immunoSEQ multiplex PCR; TCRdb's version includes in-frame clones alone and lacks a portion of them. The table has around 100,000 clones, around 85% seen once. The sample taken for sequencing was peripheral blood. The receptors were gathered from a human donor in a cohort sampled during active COVID-19.

V gene TRBV24-1 combines with J gene TRBJ1-3; weak D call: TRBD1 (5 bases). Trimming cost V 8 bases and J 4 bases, with 26 bases left between them. Germline lookup yields CDR1 KGHDR and CDR2 SFDVKD. The CDR3 has 18 amino acids. CDR3 in amino acids: CATITYGVGQNKGNTIYF. The CDR3 region has the DNA TGTGCCACCATCACCTATGGAGTGGGGCAGAATAAAGGAAACACCATATATTTT.

V is TRBV27 and J is TRBJ2-7, with 8 bases lining up with TRBD2. This CDR3 spans 14 amino acids. Germline CDR1 is MNHEY and CDR2 is SMNVEV (reference sequence). V shed 2 bases and J 3 bases; nucleotides not matched to a gene: 3. Here the CDR3 reads CASSLRGGLYEQYF. The DNA of the CDR3 is TGTGCCAGCAGTTTACGGGGGGGCCTCTACGAGCAGTACTTC.

The rearrangement uses TRBV6-2 or TRBV6-3 and TRBJ2-1; tentative D call: TRBD1 (6 bases). The CDR3 is made up of 15 amino acids. The V and J ends lost 1 base and 3 bases respectively, with 10 bases between them. Germline V gives CDR1 MNHEY, CDR2 SVGEGT. The CDR3 region is CASSYLTGDYNEQFF. The CDR3 DNA reads TGTGCCAGCAGTTACTTGACAGGTGACTACAATGAGCAGTTCTTC.

The table lists this clone with a count of one. The J gene is TRBJ2-2, the V gene TRBV6-6, with no clear D. V gave up 2 bases and J gave up 5 bases, with 15 bases separating them. From germline, CDR1 is MNHNY and CDR2 SVGAGI (reference sequence). CDR3 length: 16 amino acids. DNA for the CDR3: TGTGCCAGCAGTTACGGATTGGGCTTTGGAACCGGGGAGCTGTTTTTT. It specifies CASSYGLGFGTGELFF.

The chain combines TRBV12-3 or TRBV12-4 with TRBJ1-5, with D possibly matching TRBD1 (5 bases). Trimming stripped 5 bases from V and 7 bases from J, with 12 bases between. The CDR3 is 13 amino acids. CDR3 sequence: CASSPQGSQPQHF. Written as DNA, the CDR3 is TGTGCCAGCAGTCCCCAGGGAAGCCAGCCCCAGCATTTT.

The chain carries TRBV3-1 (or the pseudogene TRBV3-2) and TRBJ1-1; 10 bases are a match to TRBD1. Trimming took 4 bases from V and 1 from J; bases not matched to a gene: 6. The CDR3 totals 16 residues. CDR1 is LGHDT and CDR2 is YNNKEL in the germline V gene (reference sequence). CDR3 coding DNA: TGTGCCAGCAGCCCCGGACAGGGGGGGAGGAACACTGAAGCTTTCTTT. Translating gives CASSPGQGGRNTEAFF.

This clone was picked up one time. The chain is built from TRBV6-2 or TRBV6-3 and TRBJ2-3; 8 positions match TRBD2. This CDR3 comprises 15 residues. V lost 3 bases, J lost 8 bases, and 10 bases stayed unmatched. Germline lookup yields CDR1 MNHEY and CDR2 SVGEGT. CDR3 amino acids: CASSYRRGAMGTQYF. The CDR3 DNA sequence: TGTGCCAGCAGTTATCGGCGGGGGGCCATGGGTACGCAGTATTTT.

The rearrangement uses TRBV29-1 and TRBJ1-1; 9 positions agree with TRBD1. J gave up 10 bases and V 0 bases, and 15 bases lay outside the gene matches. The germline CDR1 and CDR2 sequences are SQVTM and ANQGSEA. CDR3 size: 16 residues. The CDR3 nucleotides are TGCAGCGTTGAAGATCTTACGTTTAGTGGACAGGGGAGAGCTTTCTTT. Amino acid sequence: CSVEDLTFSGQGRAFF.

V usage is TRBV11-2 and J usage is TRBJ1-6; 8 bases are a match to TRBD1. The V and J ends lost 3 bases and 7 bases, in that order; junction bases with no gene match: 5. Germline assignment: CDR1 SGHAT and CDR2 FQNNGV. There are 15 residues in the CDR3. The CDR3 DNA sequence: TGTGCCAGCAGCTTTGGTACAGGGGGAAATTCACCCCTCCACTTT. Protein sequence: CASSFGTGGNSPLHF.

CDR3: CASSGGGAVYNSPLHF. The CDR3 DNA reads TGTGCCAGCAGCGGGGGAGGGGCTGTTTATAATTCACCCCTCCACTTT. V gene TRBV7-8 combines with J gene TRBJ1-6; D possibly corresponds to TRBD1 (5 bases). The length of the CDR3 is 16 residues. Trimming cost V 5 bases and J 4 bases, with 15 bases left between them. Germline-derived CDR1 and CDR2 are SGHVS and FQNEAQ. The full variable domain, in which reference TRBV7-8 and TRBJ1-6 provide the parts outside the CDR3, is GAGVSQSPRYKVAKRGQDVALRCDPISGHVSLFWYQQALGQGPEFLTYFQNEAQLDKSGLPSDRFFAERPEGSVSTLKIQRTQQEDSAVYLCASSGGGAVYNSPLHFGNGTRLTVT.

CDR3 loop: CASSYWSSGDYEQYF. In DNA form, the CDR3 reads TGTGCCAGCAGTTACTGGTCTAGCGGGGACTACGAGCAGTACTTC. The chain is built from TRBV6-2 or TRBV6-3 and TRBJ2-7; 9 nucleotides line up with TRBD2. From germline, CDR1 is MNHEY and CDR2 SVGEGT. V shed 1 base and J 3 bases; nucleotides not matched to a gene: 4. CDR3 size: 15 residues.

The chain carries TRBV11-2 and TRBJ1-1, with D possibly TRBD1 on 5 matching bases. V lost 9 bases to trimming and J lost 2 bases, with 10 bases between them. This CDR3 contains 12 residues. Germline V gene sequence: CDR1 SGHAT, CDR2 FQNNGV. CDR3 sequence (DNA): TGTGCCAGTAACAGGCCCAACACTGAAGCTTTCTTT. Translated, it gives CASNRPNTEAFF.

The chain employs TRBV5-1 and TRBJ2-1; TRBD1 is a possible D gene (6 bases). Germline CDR1 reads SGHRS; CDR2 reads YFSETQ. This CDR3 has 15 residues. The V end was cut by 4 bases, the J end by 2 bases, with 13 bases between. As DNA, the CDR3 is TGCGCCAGCAGCGATGGACAGTACCCCTACAATGAGCAGTTCTTC. It specifies CASSDGQYPYNEQFF.

This chain uses TRBV30 with TRBJ2-3; TRBD2 might be the D (6 bases). Germline V gives CDR1 GTSNPN, CDR2 SVGIG (reference sequence). The CDR3 runs 13 residues. V dropped 7 bases and J dropped 2 bases, with 13 bases sitting between them. The CDR3 nucleotides are TGTGCCTCCAACAGACTAGTCACAGATACGCAGTATTTT. As protein: CASNRLVTDTQYF.

The V gene is TRBV6-2 or TRBV6-3, the J gene TRBJ1-5; D call uncertain. CDR3 size: 14 residues. Trimming took 2 bases from V and 9 from J, leaving 14 bases between them. Per the germline V gene, CDR1 is MNHEY and CDR2 is SVGEGT. The CDR3 sequence is CASSYDTAITPQHF. For the CDR3, the DNA is TGTGCCAGCAGTTACGACACCGCGATTACGCCCCAGCATTTT.

V and J are TRBV7-8 and TRBJ2-2; D remains ambiguous. CDR1 is SGHVS, CDR2 FQNEAQ, per germline. V was shortened by 1 base and J by 6 bases, with 6 bases between the two germline ends. The CDR3 consists of 13 residues. The DNA of the CDR3 is TGTGCCAGCAGCTTAGTTCAGGCCGGGGAGCTGTTTTTT. As protein: CASSLVQAGELFF.

The chain uses TRBV14 and TRBJ2-1, with TRBD1 identical over 8 bases. CDR3 length: 16 amino acids. CDR1 SGHDN and CDR2 FVKESK come from the germline V gene. V was pared by 3 bases and J by 9 bases, with 13 bases of the junction left unmatched. As DNA, the CDR3 is TGTGCCAGCAGCCATGCAGGGGGGACAGGTCCCACTGAGCAGTTCTTC. As protein: CASSHAGGTGPTEQFF.

This sequence joins TRBV27 and TRBJ1-6; TRBD1 agrees at 9 bases. The CDR3 covers 14 residues. CDR1 and CDR2 from the germline V gene are MNHEY and SMNVEV (reference sequence). V was pared by 5 bases and J by 11 bases, with 7 bases of the junction left unmatched. In nucleotides, the CDR3 is TGTGCCAGCAGTGGGACAGGGAGAGCGACACCCCTCCACTTT. Protein sequence: CASSGTGRATPLHF.

This clone was seen once. V usage is TRBV7-8 and J usage is TRBJ1-3; D uncertain. Germline loops: CDR1 SGHVS, CDR2 FQNEAQ. There are 18 residues in the CDR3. Deletions cut 2 bases from V and 2 bases from J, with 19 bases between. The CDR3 sequence is CASSLRGPVREAGNTIYF. The CDR3 DNA reads as TGTGCCAGCAGCTTAAGAGGGCCAGTAAGGGAGGCTGGAAACACCATATATTTT.

The chain links TRBV2 to TRBJ2-1, with a possible D match to TRBD1 (6 bases). V lost 5 bases and J lost 5, with 10 bases in between. The CDR3 totals 13 residues. Per the germline V gene, CDR1 is SNHLY and CDR2 is FYNNEI. CDR3 residues: CASSLDSNNEQFF. The CDR3 bases are TGTGCCAGCAGTCTGGACAGTAACAATGAGCAGTTCTTC.

In this sample, this clone turned up once. Other DNA sequences in the same sample also yield this CDR3. The rearrangement uses TRBV6-2 or TRBV6-3 and TRBJ1-5, with D possibly matching TRBD1 (5 bases). The germline V and J ends were trimmed by 1 base and 2 bases, with 6 bases remaining between them. CDR1 is MNHEY and CDR2 is SVGEGT in the germline V gene. This CDR3 region has 14 residues. CDR3 bases: TGTGCCAGCAGTTACTGGGGGGGCAATCAGCCCCAGCATTTT. This gives the protein CASSYWGGNQPQHF.

This rearrangement joins TRBV6-5 to TRBJ1-5, with 7 nucleotides matching TRBD1. V dropped 2 bases and J dropped 5; count of bases not matched to a gene: 0. Per germline, CDR1 MNHEY and CDR2 SVGAGI. CDR3 size: 13 residues. CDR3 amino acids: CASSYGTDQPQHF. CDR3 in DNA: TGTGCCAGCAGTTACGGGACAGATCAGCCCCAGCATTTT.

The rearrangement uses TRBV6-5 and TRBJ1-1; the D gene is possibly TRBD1 (6 bases). Germline V gene lookup returns CDR1 MNHEY and CDR2 SVGAGI. The CDR3 spans 15 residues. Trimming pared 7 bases from V and 13 bases from J, leaving 28 bases between. Written as DNA, the CDR3 is TGTGCCAGCAAAGGCGTGGGGGCGCAAGCCCTAGGAGATTTCTTT. Amino acid sequence: CASKGVGAQALGDFF.

The chain links TRBV27 to TRBJ2-5; 9 bases fit TRBD2. The CDR3 has 15 amino acids. Trimming removed 5 bases from V and 2 bases from J; junction bases left unmatched: 6. Germline values: CDR1 MNHEY, CDR2 SMNVEV (reference sequence). DNA of the CDR3: TGTGCCAGCAGTCGCCGGCTAGCGGGGCAAGAGACCCAGTACTTC. Translation gives CASSRRLAGQETQYF.

The chain links TRBV5-5 to TRBJ1-6, with 8 bases matching TRBD1. In germline, CDR1 is SGHKS, CDR2 YYEKEE (reference sequence). The CDR3 is 15 amino acids. Unmatched junction bases numbered 9, after V lost 3 bases and J lost 10 bases. CDR3 region: CASSYPGTGRSPLHF. CDR3 nucleotide sequence: TGTGCCAGCAGCTACCCCGGGACAGGTAGATCACCCCTCCACTTT.

To note about this clone: A read error is likely, as this CDR3 ends without the conserved phenylalanine or tryptophan. It is unclear where the CDR3 begins or ends on the DNA, so no DNA is shown, and the CDR3 is as TCRdb lists it. This CDR3 reads CAILSQGAPP. This chain joins TRBV24-1 and TRBJ2-7; the table calls TRBD1, which could not be checked here. Counting both end residues, the CDR3 totals 10 amino acids. CDR1 KGHDR and CDR2 SFDVKD come from the germline V gene.